This T cell receptor (beta chain) is drawn from a study of PD-1 blockade in classical Hodgkin lymphoma. Whole-study findings and limits: A reduction in baseline TCR diversity was reportedly seen in newly diagnosed patients relative to healthy donors. There was a significant rise in CD4+ TCR diversity by C4D1, with no such rise for CD8+.

The assay was immunoSEQ multiplex PCR, and TCRdb's table has in-frame clones only and misses some. The sample carries roughly 90,000 clones, 81% recorded once. As concerns this clone: Its antigen is unknown.

The CDR3 is made up of 17 amino acids. The J segment lost 5 bases and the V segment lost 6 bases, leaving 12 bases of the junction unmatched. CDR1 and CDR2 from the germline V gene are ENHRY and SYGVKD. Patients all relapsed after autologous stem cell transplantation, and there was variation in brentuximab vedotin exposure. Relapsed/refractory classical Hodgkin lymphoma patients had complete, partial or progressive responses. Sequences were derived from peripheral blood mononuclear cells (PBMCs), sampled before the second cycle of nivolumab. The clonotype originates from a human donor with classical Hodgkin lymphoma. The V call is TRBV10-3, the J call TRBJ2-1; 11 positions match TRBD2. The CDR3 region is CAIRGRAGTSGDNEQFF. Written as DNA, the CDR3 is TGTGCCATCAGGGGAAGGGCCGGGACTAGCGGAGACAATGAGCAGTTCTTC.